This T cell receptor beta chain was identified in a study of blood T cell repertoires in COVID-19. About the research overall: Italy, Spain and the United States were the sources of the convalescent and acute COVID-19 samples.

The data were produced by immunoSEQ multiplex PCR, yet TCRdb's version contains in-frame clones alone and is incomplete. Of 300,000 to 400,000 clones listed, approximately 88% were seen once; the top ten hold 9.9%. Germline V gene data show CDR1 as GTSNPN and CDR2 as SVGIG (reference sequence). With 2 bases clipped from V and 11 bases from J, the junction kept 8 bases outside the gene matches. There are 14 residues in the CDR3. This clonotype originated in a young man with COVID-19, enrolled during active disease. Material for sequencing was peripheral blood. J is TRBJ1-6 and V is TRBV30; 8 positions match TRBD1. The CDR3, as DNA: TGTGCCTGGAGTAGGACAGGGAATCCTCCACCCCTCCACTTT. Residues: CAWSRTGNPPPLHF. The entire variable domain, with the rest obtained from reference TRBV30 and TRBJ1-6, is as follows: SQTIHQWPATLVQPVGSPLSLECTVEGTSNPNLYWYRQAAGRGLQLLFYSVGIGQISSEVPQNLSASRPQDRQFILSSKKLLLSDSGFYLCAWSRTGNPPPLHFGNGTRLTVT.